Sequencing of this T cell receptor (beta chain) was carried out in a study of blood T cell repertoires in COVID-19. Looking at the study overall: In each case, the material was cDNA or gDNA derived from T cells, B-cell-depleted T cells, or PBMCs.

Seattle cases were enrolled at active infection and followed longitudinally. CDR3 length: 13 residues. V shed 3 bases and J shed 4 bases, with 9 bases lying between them. The V gene's germline CDR1 is MDHEN and CDR2 SYDVKM. Repertoires were generated with immunoSEQ multiplex PCR, while TCRdb's copy carries only in-frame clones and drops some. The sample consists of about 210,000 clones, around 84% of them appearing once. Sequenced input: peripheral blood. The clonotype was recovered from a woman older than 75 with COVID-19, enrolled during active disease. J is TRBJ1-2 and V is TRBV28; possible D gene TRBD1, 5 bases. The CDR3 nucleotides are TGTGCCAGCAGTTTGGTAGGGGCCTATGGCTACACCTTC. Translating gives CASSLVGAYGYTF.